The 10 T cell receptor beta chains listed next were all sequenced from one sample in a study of control samples from healthy donors and cancer patients. Some clones are missing from TCRdb's copy, which holds only in-frame ones; the method was immunoSEQ multiplex PCR. The data show fewer than 90,000 clones, 84% seen once. The material sequenced was blood. The receptor source for this set is a man aged 50-60 years in good health.

The chain carries TRBV4-3 and TRBJ2-6, with 9 bases lining up with TRBD1. Trimming at V came to 4 bases and at J to 2 bases, leaving 12 bases not matched to a gene. Per germline, CDR1 LGHNA and CDR2 YSLEER. This CDR3 is built from 19 residues. The chain's CDR3 is CASSPVPHRGQAGANVLTF. CDR3 bases: TGCGCCAGCAGCCCCGTCCCCCACAGGGGGCAGGCTGGGGCCAACGTCCTGACTTTC.

J is TRBJ2-3 and V is TRBV10-3; 12 bases align to TRBD2. Germline-derived CDR1 and CDR2 are ENHRY and SYGVKD. The junction had 5 bases not matched to a gene; V was cut back by 5 bases and J by 2 bases. The CDR3 is 16 amino acids. The CDR3 here is CAISKLAGGLTDTQYF. The CDR3 bases are TGTGCCATCAGTAAACTAGCGGGAGGTCTCACAGATACGCAGTATTTT.

This sequence joins TRBV9 and TRBJ2-5; TRBD2 might be the D (6 bases). Germline V CDR1 and CDR2: SGDLS, YYNGEE. Trimming took off 0 bases at V and 6 bases at J, with 9 bases between the two ends. The CDR3 runs to 13 residues. Here the CDR3 DNA reads TGTGCCAGCAGCGTAGGGGGGGAGCAGACCCAGTACTTC. Translation: CASSVGGEQTQYF.

The chain has TRBV19 and TRBJ2-7; possible D gene TRBD1, 6 bases. The V gene's germline CDR1 is LNHDA and CDR2 SQIVND (reference sequence). CDR3 length: 14 amino acids. Trimming took 3 bases from V and 4 from J, leaving 13 bases between them. DNA of the CDR3: TGTGCCAGTAGTATTGTGACAGGAGAATACGAGCAGTACTTC. This encodes CASSIVTGEYEQYF.

The table lists this clone with a count of one. This chain uses TRBV5-1 with TRBJ2-3; D perhaps matches TRBD1 (5 bases). Germline V lookup: CDR1 SGHRS, CDR2 YFSETQ. The V end lost 4 bases, the J end lost 2 bases, and 11 bases lay between the germline ends. The CDR3 sequence is 14 residues long. CDR3 coding DNA: TGCGCCAGCAGCCCCGACAGAAACACAGATACGCAGTATTTT. It is translated as CASSPDRNTDTQYF.

This clone was observed a few times. The genes are TRBV24-1 and TRBJ1-5, with unresolved D. The CDR3 has 13 amino acids. Germline V gene data show CDR1 as KGHDR and CDR2 as SFDVKD. Trimming removed 7 bases at V and 1 base at J, with 7 bases between. The CDR3 protein is CATSAVSNQPQHF. The CDR3 DNA is TGTGCCACCAGCGCCGTGAGCAATCAGCCCCAGCATTTT.

The CDR3 DNA follows: TGTGCTAGTGGTTTATCTGGGGGGAACATTCAGTACTTC. This encodes CASGLSGGNIQYF. The chain recombines TRBV12-5 with TRBJ2-4, with a possible D match to TRBD2 (6 bases). Germline loops: CDR1 LGHNT, CDR2 FRNRAP. Trimming shortened V by 3 bases and J by 7 bases, and 10 bases separated the two germline ends. This CDR3 has 13 residues.

The genes are TRBV30 and TRBJ1-5, with D perhaps matching TRBD1 (5 bases). This CDR3 contains 14 residues. Trimming removed 5 bases at V and 0 bases at J, with 11 bases between. Germline values: CDR1 GTSNPN, CDR2 SVGIG (reference sequence). The CDR3 DNA reads as TGTGCCTGGGCTCAGGGTTTTAGCAATCAGCCCCAGCATTTT. Protein sequence: CAWAQGFSNQPQHF.

This clone was counted a single time. The rearrangement links TRBV7-9 to TRBJ2-5; 8 positions agree with TRBD2. Germline V gene lookup returns CDR1 SEHNR and CDR2 FQNEAQ (reference sequence). This CDR3 has 15 residues. Trimming at V came to 6 bases and at J to 2 bases, leaving 8 bases not matched to a gene. The DNA for the CDR3 is TGTGCCAGCAGAGAGAGGGCGGGAGGTCAAGAGACCCAGTACTTC. Its protein is CASRERAGGQETQYF.

The V gene is TRBV6-2 or TRBV6-3, the J gene TRBJ1-6; a weak D match, TRBD1 (5 bases). CDR1 and CDR2 (germline): MNHEY, SVGEGT. V was shortened by 5 bases and J by 0 bases, with 11 bases between the two germline ends. The CDR3 consists of 16 residues. The CDR3 loop reads CASSVPGSSYNSPLHF. The CDR3 nucleotides read TGTGCCAGCAGTGTTCCAGGGAGCTCCTATAATTCACCCCTCCACTTT.